These 29 T cell receptor beta chains share one sample of origin, sequenced in a study of CD8 T cells in Susac syndrome. Random hexamers were used to reverse transcribe 0.5 to 1 ug of RNA. One entry per CDR3 protein results from TCRdb running MiXCR on the immunoSEQ multiplex PCR reads. The sample has 150,000 to 200,000 distinct CDR3 sequences, 90% to 95% seen once; the top ten hold 0.14%. Material for sequencing was CD4+ T cells from PBMCs. The receptors originated from a human donor in good health.

This chain connects TRBV28 to TRBJ1-1; 7 bases match TRBD1. V was pared by 5 bases and J by 5 bases, with 8 bases of the junction left unmatched. CDR3 length equals 14 residues. Germline CDR1 MDHEN, CDR2 SYDVKM. The CDR3 region has the DNA TGTGCCAGCAGTGACCAGGGGGTCAGAACTGAAGCTTTCTTT. It yields the protein CASSDQGVRTEAFF.

The J gene is TRBJ2-2, the V gene TRBV2; no clear D gene. The length of the CDR3 is 14 residues. V was clipped by 6 bases and J by 0 bases, with 8 bases between them. CDR1 and CDR2 from the germline V gene are SNHLY and FYNNEI. The CDR3 sequence: CASRRNSNTGELFF. CDR3 in DNA: TGTGCCAGCAGACGGAACTCGAACACCGGGGAGCTGTTTTTT. Full variable domain (outside the CDR3, taken from reference TRBV2 and TRBJ2-2): EPEVTQTPSHQVTQMGQEVILRCVPISNHLYFYWYRQILGQKVEFLVSFYNNEISEKSEIFDDQFSVERPDGSNFTLKIRSTKLEDSAMYFCASRRNSNTGELFFGEGSRLTVL.

The gene calls are TRBV28 and TRBJ2-1, with D possibly TRBD1 on 5 matching bases. The CDR3 has 15 amino acids. Germline CDR1 is MDHEN and CDR2 is SYDVKM. Trimming took 5 bases from V and 3 from J, leaving 14 bases between them. The DNA of the CDR3 is TGTGCCAGCAGTACCCAGGGTGCCGGCTACAATGAGCAGTTCTTC. It is translated as CASSTQGAGYNEQFF.

This chain connects TRBV12-3 or TRBV12-4 to TRBJ2-2, with a tentative D call TRBD1 (6 bases). The V gene lost 4 bases and the J gene lost 8 bases, with 8 bases spanning the gap. This CDR3 spans 12 amino acids. The CDR3 protein is CASSSGTGELFF. CDR3 nucleotides: TGTGCCAGCAGTTCCGGGACAGGGGAGCTGTTTTTT.

The chain couples TRBV24-1 to TRBJ2-3; no reliable D call. The CDR3 has 12 residues. Germline loops: CDR1 KGHDR, CDR2 SFDVKD. Trimming took off 5 bases at V and 1 base at J, with 3 bases between the two ends. The CDR3 DNA reads TGTGCCACCAGTGTCGGCACAGATACGCAGTATTTT. It specifies CATSVGTDTQYF.

The rearrangement links TRBV29-1 to TRBJ1-1; D is unclear. Per the germline V gene, CDR1 is SQVTM and CDR2 is ANQGSEA. This CDR3 is 13 amino acids long. With 2 bases removed from V and 0 bases from J, the gap between germline ends came to 7 bases. CDR3 in amino acids: CSVERRLNTEAFF. DNA of the CDR3: TGCAGCGTTGAAAGACGGTTGAACACTGAAGCTTTCTTT.

The chain joins TRBV20-1 to TRBJ2-3; 9 bases agree with TRBD2. Germline V lookup: CDR1 DFQATT, CDR2 SNEGSKA (reference sequence). J lost 0 bases, V lost 6 bases, and 4 bases had no gene match. The length of the CDR3 is 14 residues. CDR3 region: CSAKAGGSTDTQYF. DNA for the CDR3: TGCAGTGCCAAAGCGGGGGGCAGCACAGATACGCAGTATTTT.

This chain connects TRBV4-3 to TRBJ1-2, with 7 bases matching TRBD1. This CDR3 contains 15 residues. Germline CDR1 and CDR2: LGHNA and YSLEER. V was pared by 3 bases and J by 2 bases, with 6 bases of the junction left unmatched. CDR3 DNA: TGCGCCAGCAGCCAGGCACAGGGGCTAAACTATGGCTACACCTTC. Encoded protein: CASSQAQGLNYGYTF.

This clonotype was counted a single time. The chain has TRBV4-1 and TRBJ2-5, with D hard to call. V lost 1 base and J 1 base, leaving 7 bases between the germline ends. CDR1 MGHRA and CDR2 YSYEKL come from the germline V gene. The CDR3 totals 14 residues. The CDR3 loop reads CASSQVTSQETQYF. The CDR3 DNA is TGCGCCAGCAGCCAAGTGACAAGCCAAGAGACCCAGTACTTC.

This chain joins TRBV20-1 and TRBJ2-5; D gene uncertain. The CDR3 length is 11 residues. Per the germline V gene, CDR1 is DFQATT and CDR2 is SNEGSKA (reference sequence). The V gene lost 1 base and the J gene lost 4 bases, with 4 bases spanning the gap. In nucleotides, the CDR3 is TGCAGTGCTAGAGCCCCAGAGACCCAGTACTTC. This translates into CSARAPETQYF.

The chain recombines TRBV20-1 with TRBJ2-3, with TRBD1 matching 7 bases. The CDR3 consists of 14 residues. Unmatched junction bases numbered 6, after V lost 6 bases and J lost 0 bases. Germline CDR1 and CDR2: DFQATT and SNEGSKA (reference sequence). The CDR3 loop is CSASGQISTDTQYF. Written as DNA, the CDR3 is TGCAGTGCCTCGGGACAGATTAGCACAGATACGCAGTATTTT.

The chain links TRBV5-6 to TRBJ2-1; the match to TRBD2 covers 8 bases. CDR1 and CDR2 from the germline V gene are SGHDT and YYEEEE. Unmatched junction bases numbered 8, after V lost 6 bases and J lost 0 bases. This CDR3 comprises 16 residues. CDR3 sequence reads: CASTPGGGSSYNEQFF. The CDR3 region has the DNA TGTGCCAGCACCCCCGGCGGGGGGAGCTCCTACAATGAGCAGTTCTTC.

The J gene is TRBJ2-1, the V gene TRBV29-1; 8 bases agree with TRBD1. Losses at the gene ends were 6 bases for V and 8 bases for J; bases not matched to a gene: 15. Germline V gene lookup returns CDR1 SQVTM and CDR2 ANQGSEA. The CDR3 covers 15 residues. The CDR3 here is CSVLIPGQADDEQFF. The CDR3, as DNA: TGCAGCGTCTTGATCCCGGGACAGGCTGACGATGAGCAGTTCTTC.

This chain uses TRBV6-5 with TRBJ1-1; no definite D call. This CDR3 has 14 residues. The germline V gene encodes CDR1 MNHEY and CDR2 SVGAGI. V lost 6 bases, J lost 1 base, and 12 bases lay in between. This CDR3 is CASSSPAGNTEAFF. CDR3 nucleotide sequence: TGTGCCAGCAGCTCCCCCGCAGGGAACACTGAAGCTTTCTTT.

The count of this clonotype is one. The rearrangement links TRBV5-4 to TRBJ2-5; D unresolved. Deletions cut 1 base from V and 1 base from J, with 8 bases between. Germline CDR1 is SGHNT and CDR2 is YYREEE (reference sequence). The CDR3 extends over 14 amino acids. CDR3 residues: CASSLSEGQETQYF. The CDR3 bases are TGTGCCAGCAGCTTGTCTGAAGGCCAAGAGACCCAGTACTTC.

V gene TRBV3-1 combines with J gene TRBJ2-5; D unresolved. V lost 4 bases, J lost 7 bases, and 10 bases lay in between. The germline CDR1 and CDR2 sequences are LGHDT and YNNKEL (reference sequence). The CDR3 length is 12 residues. Here the CDR3 reads CASSRQLRTQYF. CDR3 nucleotides: TGTGCCAGCAGCCGGCAGTTGAGGACCCAGTACTTC.

The chain joins TRBV29-1 to TRBJ2-5, with 10 nucleotides matching TRBD2. This CDR3 is 12 amino acids long. CDR1 is SQVTM and CDR2 is ANQGSEA in the germline V gene. The CDR3 region is CTAGAGGAFQYF. The CDR3 DNA reads TGCACCGCTGGAGCGGGGGGGGCATTTCAGTACTTC.

The chain joins TRBV3-1 to TRBJ2-1; perhaps TRBD1 as D (7 bases). The germline gives CDR1 LGHDT, CDR2 YNNKEL (reference sequence). The CDR3 contains 17 residues. The V end lost 5 bases, the J end lost 0 bases, and 17 bases lay between the germline ends. CDR3 DNA: TGTGCCAGCAGCTCCTCGGAGGGGGCCCTCTCCTACAATGAGCAGTTCTTC. Amino acids: CASSSSEGALSYNEQFF.

The chain recombines TRBV5-1 with TRBJ2-1; unclear D gene. The CDR3 is made up of 11 amino acids. The germline V gene encodes CDR1 SGHRS and CDR2 YFSETQ. V was pared by 0 bases and J by 8 bases, with 3 bases between. CDR3 DNA sequence: TGCGCCAGCAGCTTGGAGTATGAGCAGTTCTTC. Its translation is CASSLEYEQFF.

The chain recombines TRBV2 with TRBJ2-7; D is possibly TRBD1 (6 bases). Germline loops: CDR1 SNHLY, CDR2 FYNNEI. V was clipped by 7 bases and J by 3 bases, with 10 bases between them. The CDR3 runs to 12 residues. CDR3 residues: CASIRDNYEQYF. In DNA form, the CDR3 reads TGTGCCAGCATTAGGGACAACTACGAGCAGTACTTC.

This rearrangement joins TRBV27 to TRBJ1-1; D is undetermined. CDR3 length equals 14 residues. The germline V gene encodes CDR1 MNHEY and CDR2 SMNVEV (reference sequence). The V and J ends lost 2 bases and 1 base respectively, with 8 bases between them. Here the CDR3 reads CASSLEHTNTEAFF. In nucleotides, the CDR3 is TGTGCCAGCAGTTTAGAACACACGAACACTGAAGCTTTCTTT.

This rearrangement joins TRBV9 to TRBJ1-6; D ambiguous. Germline values: CDR1 SGDLS, CDR2 YYNGEE. This CDR3 has 16 amino acids. Trimming took off 4 bases at V and 6 bases at J, with 17 bases between the two ends. The CDR3, as DNA: TGTGCCAGCAGCTCCCGCTCGGGAGCGACTAATTCACCCCTCCACTTT. Encoded protein: CASSSRSGATNSPLHF. Drawing the rest from reference TRBV9 and TRBJ1-6, the complete variable domain is DSGVTQTPKHLITATGQRVTLRCSPRSGDLSVYWYQQSLDQGLQFLIQYYNGEERAKGNILERFSAQQFPDLHSELNLSSLELGDSALYFCASSSRSGATNSPLHFGNGTRLTVT.

The chain uses TRBV5-1 and TRBJ2-3; tentatively, D is TRBD1 (6 bases). Trimming left V 2 bases short and J 1 base short, with 11 bases between. The CDR3 loop spans 15 amino acids. The germline gives CDR1 SGHRS, CDR2 YFSETQ. CDR3 coding DNA: TGCGCCAGCAGCTTCGAACAGGGAGGCACAGATACGCAGTATTTT. Encoded protein: CASSFEQGGTDTQYF. Together with reference TRBV5-1 and TRBJ2-3, the CDR3 gives the full variable domain: KAGVTQTPRYLIKTRGQQVTLSCSPISGHRSVSWYQQTPGQGLQFLFEYFSETQRNKGNFPGRFSGRQFSNSRSEMNVSTLELGDSALYLCASSFEQGGTDTQYFGPGTRLTVL.

The chain uses TRBV5-6 and TRBJ2-7; D call uncertain. Germline V gene sequence: CDR1 SGHDT, CDR2 YYEEEE. This CDR3 has 13 residues. The V end lost 1 base, the J end lost 4 bases, and 9 bases lay between the germline ends. CDR3 protein: CASSLWAMYEQYF. The CDR3 bases are TGTGCCAGCAGCTTGTGGGCCATGTACGAGCAGTACTTC. Supplemented by reference TRBV5-6 and TRBJ2-7, the full variable domain reads DAGVTQSPTHLIKTRGQQVTLRCSPKSGHDTVSWYQQALGQGPQFIFQYYEEEERQRGNFPDRFSGHQFPNYSSELNVNALLLGDSALYLCASSLWAMYEQYFGPGTRLTVT.

The chain combines TRBV2 with TRBJ1-2; D call uncertain. V lost 0 bases and J 1 base, leaving 0 bases between the germline ends. CDR1 is SNHLY and CDR2 is FYNNEI in the germline V gene. The CDR3 sequence is 12 residues long. CDR3 in amino acids: CASSEANYGYTF. The CDR3 region has the DNA TGTGCCAGCAGTGAAGCTAACTATGGCTACACCTTC.

The chain is built from TRBV5-6 and TRBJ2-5, with D perhaps matching TRBD2 (6 bases). V was shortened by 4 bases and J by 5 bases, with 21 bases between the two germline ends. Germline loops: CDR1 SGHDT, CDR2 YYEEEE. CDR3 length: 16 amino acids. The CDR3 nucleotides are TGTGCCAGCAGCGGGGGGAGCCACACTGGGGTGGAGACCCAGTACTTC. Translating it yields CASSGGSHTGVETQYF. The full variable domain, its missing parts supplied by reference TRBV5-6 and TRBJ2-5, is DAGVTQSPTHLIKTRGQQVTLRCSPKSGHDTVSWYQQALGQGPQFIFQYYEEEERQRGNFPDRFSGHQFPNYSSELNVNALLLGDSALYLCASSGGSHTGVETQYFGPGTRLLVL.

The J gene is TRBJ1-2, the V gene TRBV7-2; D is perhaps TRBD1 (6 bases). This CDR3 has 17 residues. From germline, CDR1 is SGHTA and CDR2 FQGNSA. V was pared by 5 bases and J by 2 bases, with 21 bases between. The CDR3 nucleotides read TGTGCCAGCAGCAAAGGGACATGGGCAGGACCCAACTATGGCTACACCTTC. Translating gives CASSKGTWAGPNYGYTF.

The rearrangement uses TRBV3-1 and TRBJ1-1; TRBD1 is a possible D gene (6 bases). Germline V CDR1 and CDR2: LGHDT, YNNKEL (reference sequence). Between the trimmed V and J ends, which lost 2 bases and 3 bases, there was a span of 10 bases. The CDR3 is made up of 14 amino acids. The CDR3 nucleotides are TGTGCCAGCAGCCAATTGGGGGCTGACACTGAAGCTTTCTTT. This sequence encodes CASSQLGADTEAFF.

The V and J genes are TRBV20-1 and TRBJ2-6; TRBD2 might be the D (8 bases). The CDR3 spans 18 residues. The germline V gene encodes CDR1 DFQATT and CDR2 SNEGSKA (reference sequence). With 6 bases removed from V and 1 base from J, the gap between germline ends came to 22 bases. The DNA of the CDR3 is TGCAGTGCCCAGAGCCCGGGACAGCGGGGGTCTGGGGCCAACGTCCTGACTTTC. Its protein is CSAQSPGQRGSGANVLTF.